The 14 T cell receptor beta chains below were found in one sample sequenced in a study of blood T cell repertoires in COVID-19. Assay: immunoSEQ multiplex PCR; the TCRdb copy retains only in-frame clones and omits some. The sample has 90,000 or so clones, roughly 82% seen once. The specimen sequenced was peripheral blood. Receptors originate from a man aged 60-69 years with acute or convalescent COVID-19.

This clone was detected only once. The CDR3 is CSVFTGTGKNIQYF. CDR3 coding DNA: TGCAGCGTTTTTACCGGGACAGGAAAAAACATTCAGTACTTC. The chain is built from TRBV29-1 and TRBJ2-4, with 8 bases that match TRBD1. Trimming at V came to 5 bases and at J to 4 bases, leaving 7 bases not matched to a gene. The CDR3 has 14 residues. Germline lookup yields CDR1 SQVTM and CDR2 ANQGSEA. Full variable domain (rest looked up from reference TRBV29-1 and TRBJ2-4): SAVISQKPSRDICQRGTSLTIQCQVDSQVTMMFWYRQQPGQSLTLIATANQGSEATYESGFVIDKFPISRPNLTFSTLTVSNMSPEDSSIYLCSVFTGTGKNIQYFGAGTRLSVL.

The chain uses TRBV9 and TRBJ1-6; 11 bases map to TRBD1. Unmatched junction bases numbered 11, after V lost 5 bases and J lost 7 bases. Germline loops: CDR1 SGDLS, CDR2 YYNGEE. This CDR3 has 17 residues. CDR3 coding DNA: TGTGCCAGCAGTAGGACAGGGGGCCGGGGGGACAATTCACCCCTCCACTTT. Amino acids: CASSRTGGRGDNSPLHF. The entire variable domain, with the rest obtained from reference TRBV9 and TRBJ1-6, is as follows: DSGVTQTPKHLITATGQRVTLRCSPRSGDLSVYWYQQSLDQGLQFLIQYYNGEERAKGNILERFSAQQFPDLHSELNLSSLELGDSALYFCASSRTGGRGDNSPLHFGNGTRLTVT.

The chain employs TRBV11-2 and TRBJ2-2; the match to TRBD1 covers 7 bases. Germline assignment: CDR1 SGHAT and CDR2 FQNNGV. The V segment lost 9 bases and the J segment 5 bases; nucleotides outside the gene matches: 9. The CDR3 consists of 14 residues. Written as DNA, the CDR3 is TGTGCCAGTTGGGACAGTCTTGGGACCGGGGAGCTGTTTTTT. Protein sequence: CASWDSLGTGELFF. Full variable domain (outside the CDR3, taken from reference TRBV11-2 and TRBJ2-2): EAGVAQSPRYKIIEKRQSVAFWCNPISGHATLYWYQQILGQGPKLLIQFQNNGVVDDSQLPKDRFSAERLKGVDSTLKIQPAKLEDSAVYLCASWDSLGTGELFFGEGSRLTVL.

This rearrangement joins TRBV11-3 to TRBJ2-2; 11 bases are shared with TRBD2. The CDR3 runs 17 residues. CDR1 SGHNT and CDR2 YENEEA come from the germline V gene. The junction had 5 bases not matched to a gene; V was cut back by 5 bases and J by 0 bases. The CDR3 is CASSLSSGGTNTGELFF. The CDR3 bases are TGTGCCAGCAGCCTCTCTAGCGGGGGGACGAACACCGGGGAGCTGTTTTTT.

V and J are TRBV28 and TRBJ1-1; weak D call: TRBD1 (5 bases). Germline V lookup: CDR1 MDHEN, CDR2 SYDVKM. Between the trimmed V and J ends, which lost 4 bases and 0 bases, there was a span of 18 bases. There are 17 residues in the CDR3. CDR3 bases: TGTGCCAGCAGTTCACCCCCGGGGGTCAGCATGAACACTGAAGCTTTCTTT. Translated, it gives CASSSPPGVSMNTEAFF.

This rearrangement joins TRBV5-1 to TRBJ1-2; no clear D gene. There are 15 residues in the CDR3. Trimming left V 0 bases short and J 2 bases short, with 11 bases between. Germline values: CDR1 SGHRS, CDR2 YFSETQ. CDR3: CASSLALSPNYGYTF. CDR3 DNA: TGCGCCAGCAGCTTGGCCCTCAGTCCCAACTATGGCTACACCTTC.

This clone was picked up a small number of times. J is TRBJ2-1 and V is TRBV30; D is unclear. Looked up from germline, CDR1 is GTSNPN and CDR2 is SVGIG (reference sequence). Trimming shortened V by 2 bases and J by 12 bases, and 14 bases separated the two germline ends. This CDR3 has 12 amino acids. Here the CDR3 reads CAWSSLTSGQFF. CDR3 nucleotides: TGTGCCTGGAGTTCCTTAACCTCAGGGCAGTTCTTC.

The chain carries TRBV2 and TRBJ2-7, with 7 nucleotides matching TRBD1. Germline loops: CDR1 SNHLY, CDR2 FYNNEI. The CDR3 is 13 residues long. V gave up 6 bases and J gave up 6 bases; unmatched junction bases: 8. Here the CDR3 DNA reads TGTGCCAGCAGGCCCGGGACAGACTTCGAGCAGTACTTC. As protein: CASRPGTDFEQYF. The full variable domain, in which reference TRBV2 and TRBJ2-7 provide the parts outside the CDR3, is EPEVTQTPSHQVTQMGQEVILRCVPISNHLYFYWYRQILGQKVEFLVSFYNNEISEKSEIFDDQFSVERPDGSNFTLKIRSTKLEDSAMYFCASRPGTDFEQYFGPGTRLTVT.

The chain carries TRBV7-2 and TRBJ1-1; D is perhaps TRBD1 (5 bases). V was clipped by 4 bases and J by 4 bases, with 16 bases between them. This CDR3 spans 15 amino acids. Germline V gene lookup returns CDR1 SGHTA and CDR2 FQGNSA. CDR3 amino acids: CASSYTPRGSTEAFF. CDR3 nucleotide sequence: TGTGCCAGCAGCTACACCCCCCGGGGGTCCACTGAAGCTTTCTTT.

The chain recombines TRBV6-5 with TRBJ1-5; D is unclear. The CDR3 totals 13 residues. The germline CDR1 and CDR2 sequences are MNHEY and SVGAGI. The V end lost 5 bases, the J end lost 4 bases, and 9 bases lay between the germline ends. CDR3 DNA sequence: TGTGCCAGCAGTCGACACTTTAATCAGCCCCAGCATTTT. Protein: CASSRHFNQPQHF.

CDR3: CASSLPGGRGWETQYF. CDR3 DNA sequence: TGTGCCAGCAGCTTACCAGGGGGGCGAGGCTGGGAGACCCAGTACTTC. This chain connects TRBV5-4 to TRBJ2-5; D is perhaps TRBD1 (7 bases). V was trimmed by 2 bases and J by 5 bases, leaving 19 bases between them. CDR1 and CDR2 from the germline V gene are SGHNT and YYREEE (reference sequence). The CDR3 runs 16 residues.

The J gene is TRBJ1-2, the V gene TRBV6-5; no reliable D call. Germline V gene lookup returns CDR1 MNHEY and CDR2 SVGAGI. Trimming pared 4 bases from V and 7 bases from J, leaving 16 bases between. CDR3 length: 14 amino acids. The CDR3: CASSSLQVASGYTF. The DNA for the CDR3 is TGTGCCAGCAGTTCCCTCCAGGTTGCCAGTGGCTACACCTTC.

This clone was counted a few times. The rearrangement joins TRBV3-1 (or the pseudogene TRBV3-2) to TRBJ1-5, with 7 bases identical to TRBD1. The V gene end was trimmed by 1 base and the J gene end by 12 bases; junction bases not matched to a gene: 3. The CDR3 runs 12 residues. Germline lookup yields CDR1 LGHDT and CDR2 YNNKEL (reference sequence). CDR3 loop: CASSQGQGGQHF. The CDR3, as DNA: TGTGCCAGCAGCCAAGGTCAGGGGGGCCAGCATTTT.

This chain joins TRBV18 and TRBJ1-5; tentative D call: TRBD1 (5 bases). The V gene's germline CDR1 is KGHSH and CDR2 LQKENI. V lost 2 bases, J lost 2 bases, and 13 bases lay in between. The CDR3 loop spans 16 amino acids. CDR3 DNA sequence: TGTGCCAGCTCACCAGCGGGGCAGCGCGGCAATCAGCCCCAGCATTTT. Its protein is CASSPAGQRGNQPQHF.